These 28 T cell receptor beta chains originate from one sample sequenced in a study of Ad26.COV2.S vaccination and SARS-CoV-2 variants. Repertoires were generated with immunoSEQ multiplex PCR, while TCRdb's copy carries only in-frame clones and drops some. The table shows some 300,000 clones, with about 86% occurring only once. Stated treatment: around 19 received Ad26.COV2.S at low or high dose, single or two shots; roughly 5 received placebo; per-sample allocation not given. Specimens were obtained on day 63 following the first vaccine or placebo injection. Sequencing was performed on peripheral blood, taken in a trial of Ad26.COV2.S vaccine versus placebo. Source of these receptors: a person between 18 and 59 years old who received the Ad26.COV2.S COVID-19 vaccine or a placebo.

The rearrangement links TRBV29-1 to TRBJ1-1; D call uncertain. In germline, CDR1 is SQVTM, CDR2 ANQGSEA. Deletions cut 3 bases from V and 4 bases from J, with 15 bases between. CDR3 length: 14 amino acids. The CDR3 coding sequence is TGCAGCGTTGAGAATACAGCGGGGTTCACTGAAGCTTTCTTT. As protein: CSVENTAGFTEAFF.

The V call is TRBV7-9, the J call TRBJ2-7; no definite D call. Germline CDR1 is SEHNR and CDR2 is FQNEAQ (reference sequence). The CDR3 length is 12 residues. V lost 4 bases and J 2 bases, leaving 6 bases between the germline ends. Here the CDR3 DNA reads TGTGCCAGCAGCTCAGGCCCCTACGAGCAGTACTTC. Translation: CASSSGPYEQYF.

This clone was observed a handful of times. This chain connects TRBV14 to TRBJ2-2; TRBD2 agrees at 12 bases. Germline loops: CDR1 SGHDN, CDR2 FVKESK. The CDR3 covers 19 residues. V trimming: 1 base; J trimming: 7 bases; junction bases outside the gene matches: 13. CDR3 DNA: TGTGCCAGCAGCCAAGGATTCGCGCTAGCGGGGGGGCCCCTCGGGGAGCTGTTTTTT. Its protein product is CASSQGFALAGGPLGELFF.

CDR3 loop: CASSLGAGGRQETQYF. The CDR3 DNA reads as TGTGCCAGCAGCTTGGGGGCGGGGGGCCGTCAAGAGACCCAGTACTTC. The chain uses TRBV5-4 and TRBJ2-5; TRBD2 agrees at 8 bases. V trimming: 0 bases; J trimming: 2 bases; junction bases outside the gene matches: 6. The V gene's germline CDR1 is SGHNT and CDR2 YYREEE (reference sequence). The CDR3 sequence is 16 residues long.

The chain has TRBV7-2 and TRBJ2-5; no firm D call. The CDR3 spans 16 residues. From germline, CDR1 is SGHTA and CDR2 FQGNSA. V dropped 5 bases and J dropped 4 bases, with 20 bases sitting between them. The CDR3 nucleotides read TGTGCCAGCAGCCAAACGAGGACCGTCTATGGAGAGACCCAGTACTTC. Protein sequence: CASSQTRTVYGETQYF. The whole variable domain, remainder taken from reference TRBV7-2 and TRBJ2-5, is GAGVSQSPSNKVTEKGKDVELRCDPISGHTALYWYRQSLGQGLEFLIYFQGNSAPDKSGLPSDRFSAERTGGSVSTLTIQRTQQEDSAVYLCASSQTRTVYGETQYFGPGTRLLVL.

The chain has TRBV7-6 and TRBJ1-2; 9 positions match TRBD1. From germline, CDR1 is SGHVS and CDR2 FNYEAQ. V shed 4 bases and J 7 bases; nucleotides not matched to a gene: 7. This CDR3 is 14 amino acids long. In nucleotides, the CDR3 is TGTGCCAGCAGCTCAGGACAGGGGCTGGGTGGCTACACCTTC. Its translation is CASSSGQGLGGYTF.

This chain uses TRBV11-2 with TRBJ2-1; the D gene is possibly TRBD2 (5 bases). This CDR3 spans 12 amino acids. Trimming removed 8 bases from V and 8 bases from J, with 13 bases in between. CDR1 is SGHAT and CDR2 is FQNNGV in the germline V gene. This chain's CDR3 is CASGVTGYEQFF. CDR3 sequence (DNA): TGTGCCAGCGGCGTTACGGGGTATGAGCAGTTCTTC.

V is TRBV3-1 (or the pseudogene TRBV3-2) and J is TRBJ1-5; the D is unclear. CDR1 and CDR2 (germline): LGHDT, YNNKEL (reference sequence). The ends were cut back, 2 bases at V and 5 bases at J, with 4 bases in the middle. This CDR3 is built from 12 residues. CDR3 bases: TGTGCCAGCAGCCAACGGGATCAGCCCCAGCATTTT. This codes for CASSQRDQPQHF.

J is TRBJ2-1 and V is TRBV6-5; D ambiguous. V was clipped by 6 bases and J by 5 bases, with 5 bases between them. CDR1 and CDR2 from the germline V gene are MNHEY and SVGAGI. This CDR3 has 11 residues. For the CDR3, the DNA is TGTGCCAGCAGGCGGAACAATGAGCAGTTCTTC. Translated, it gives CASRRNNEQFF.

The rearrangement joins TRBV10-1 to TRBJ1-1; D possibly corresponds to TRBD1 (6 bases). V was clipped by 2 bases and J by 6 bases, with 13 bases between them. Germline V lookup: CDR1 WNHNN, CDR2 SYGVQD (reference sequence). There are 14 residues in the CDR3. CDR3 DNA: TGCGCCAGCAGTGAGGACAGGAAGGGAGCTGAAGCTTTCTTT. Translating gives CASSEDRKGAEAFF.

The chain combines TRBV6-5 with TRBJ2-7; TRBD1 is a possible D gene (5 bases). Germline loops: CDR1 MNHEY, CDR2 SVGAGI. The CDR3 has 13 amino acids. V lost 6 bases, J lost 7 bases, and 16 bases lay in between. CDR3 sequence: CASRHRQRLEQYF. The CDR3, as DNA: TGTGCCAGCAGACATAGACAGCGTCTGGAGCAGTACTTC.

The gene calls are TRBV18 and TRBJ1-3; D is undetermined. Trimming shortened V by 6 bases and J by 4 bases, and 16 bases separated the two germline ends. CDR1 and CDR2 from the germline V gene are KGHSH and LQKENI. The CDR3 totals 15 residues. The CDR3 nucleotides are TGTGCCAGCTCCCCTCCCTTTCTGGCCGGAAACACCATATATTTT. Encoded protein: CASSPPFLAGNTIYF. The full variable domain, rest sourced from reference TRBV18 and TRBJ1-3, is NAGVMQNPRHLVRRRGQEARLRCSPMKGHSHVYWYRQLPEEGLKFMVYLQKENIIDESGMPKERFSAEFPKEGPSILRIQQVVRGDSAAYFCASSPPFLAGNTIYFGEGSWLTVV.

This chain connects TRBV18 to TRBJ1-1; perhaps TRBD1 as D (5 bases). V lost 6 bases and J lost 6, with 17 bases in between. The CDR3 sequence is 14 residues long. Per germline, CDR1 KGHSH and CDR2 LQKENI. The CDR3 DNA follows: TGTGCCAGCTCCCCGAGCGGCAGGGACGCTGAAGCTTTCTTT. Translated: CASSPSGRDAEAFF. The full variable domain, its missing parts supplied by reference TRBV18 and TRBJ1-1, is NAGVMQNPRHLVRRRGQEARLRCSPMKGHSHVYWYRQLPEEGLKFMVYLQKENIIDESGMPKERFSAEFPKEGPSILRIQQVVRGDSAAYFCASSPSGRDAEAFFGQGTRLTVV.

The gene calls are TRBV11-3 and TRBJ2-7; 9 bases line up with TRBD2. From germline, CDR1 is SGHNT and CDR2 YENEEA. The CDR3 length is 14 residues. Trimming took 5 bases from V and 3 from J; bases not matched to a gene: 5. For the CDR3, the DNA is TGTGCCAGCAGCGCCTCTAGCGGGGACTACGAGCAGTACTTC. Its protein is CASSASSGDYEQYF.

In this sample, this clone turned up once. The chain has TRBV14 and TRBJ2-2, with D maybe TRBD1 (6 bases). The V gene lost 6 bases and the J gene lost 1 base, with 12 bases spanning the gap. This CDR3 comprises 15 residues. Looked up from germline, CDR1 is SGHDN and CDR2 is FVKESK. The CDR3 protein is CASSYGQKNTGELFF. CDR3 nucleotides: TGTGCCAGCAGTTACGGACAGAAGAACACCGGGGAGCTGTTTTTT.

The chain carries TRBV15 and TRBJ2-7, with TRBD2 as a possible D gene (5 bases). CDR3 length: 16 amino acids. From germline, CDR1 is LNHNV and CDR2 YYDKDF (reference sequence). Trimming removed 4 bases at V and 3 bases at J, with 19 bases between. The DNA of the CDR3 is TGTGCCACCAGCAAAGTAACCAGGAGGCCCGACTACGAGCAGTACTTC. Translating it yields CATSKVTRRPDYEQYF.

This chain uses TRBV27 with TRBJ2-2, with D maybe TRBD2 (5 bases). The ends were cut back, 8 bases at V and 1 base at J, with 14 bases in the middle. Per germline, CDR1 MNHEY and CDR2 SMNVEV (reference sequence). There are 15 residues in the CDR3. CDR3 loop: CASWLRRVNTGELFF. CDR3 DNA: TGTGCCAGCTGGTTGCGGCGGGTGAACACCGGGGAGCTGTTTTTT.

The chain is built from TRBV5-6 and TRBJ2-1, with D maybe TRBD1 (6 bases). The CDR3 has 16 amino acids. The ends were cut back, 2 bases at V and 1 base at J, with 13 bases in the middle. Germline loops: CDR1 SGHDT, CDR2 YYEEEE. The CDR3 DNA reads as TGTGCCAGCAGCTTACCGGGACATCTATCCTACAATGAGCAGTTCTTC. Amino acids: CASSLPGHLSYNEQFF.

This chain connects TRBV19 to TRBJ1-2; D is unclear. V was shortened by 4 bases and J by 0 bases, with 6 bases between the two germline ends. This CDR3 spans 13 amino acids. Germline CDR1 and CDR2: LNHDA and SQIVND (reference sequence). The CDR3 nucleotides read TGTGCCAGTAGTAAGACAACTAACTATGGCTACACCTTC. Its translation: CASSKTTNYGYTF.

This CDR3 is CASLRDRDHSYEQYF. CDR3 nucleotide sequence: TGTGCCAGCCTCCGGGACAGGGACCACTCCTACGAGCAGTACTTC. The chain combines TRBV2 with TRBJ2-7, with TRBD1 matching 9 bases. Per the germline V gene, CDR1 is SNHLY and CDR2 is FYNNEI. The length of the CDR3 is 15 residues. After removal of 8 bases from V and 0 bases from J, the junction contained 8 bases not matched to a gene. Together with reference TRBV2 and TRBJ2-7, the CDR3 gives the full variable domain: EPEVTQTPSHQVTQMGQEVILRCVPISNHLYFYWYRQILGQKVEFLVSFYNNEISEKSEIFDDQFSVERPDGSNFTLKIRSTKLEDSAMYFCASLRDRDHSYEQYFGPGTRLTVT.

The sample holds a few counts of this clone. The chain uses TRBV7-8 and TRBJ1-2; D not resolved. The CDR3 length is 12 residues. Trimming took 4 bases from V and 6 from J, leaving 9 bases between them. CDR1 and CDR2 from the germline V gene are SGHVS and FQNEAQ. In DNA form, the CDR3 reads TGTGCCAGCAGCTGGGAGCTCGATGGCTACACCTTC. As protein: CASSWELDGYTF.

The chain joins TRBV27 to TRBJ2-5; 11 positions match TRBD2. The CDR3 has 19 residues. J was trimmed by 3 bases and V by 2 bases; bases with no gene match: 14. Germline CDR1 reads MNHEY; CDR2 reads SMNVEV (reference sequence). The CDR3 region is CASSLASGGKSNPKETQYF. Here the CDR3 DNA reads TGTGCCAGCAGTTTAGCTAGCGGGGGGAAATCGAATCCCAAAGAGACCCAGTACTTC.

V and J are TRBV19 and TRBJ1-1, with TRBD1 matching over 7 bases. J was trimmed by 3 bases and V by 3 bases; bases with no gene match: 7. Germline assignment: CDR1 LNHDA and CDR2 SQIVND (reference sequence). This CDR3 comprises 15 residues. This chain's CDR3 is CASSITDRADTEAFF. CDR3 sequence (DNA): TGTGCCAGTAGTATCACCGACAGGGCGGACACTGAAGCTTTCTTT. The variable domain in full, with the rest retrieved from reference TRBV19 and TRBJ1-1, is DGGITQSPKYLFRKEGQNVTLSCEQNLNHDAMYWYRQDPGQGLRLIYYSQIVNDFQKGDIAEGYSVSREKKESFPLTVTSAQKNPTAFYLCASSITDRADTEAFFGQGTRLTVV.

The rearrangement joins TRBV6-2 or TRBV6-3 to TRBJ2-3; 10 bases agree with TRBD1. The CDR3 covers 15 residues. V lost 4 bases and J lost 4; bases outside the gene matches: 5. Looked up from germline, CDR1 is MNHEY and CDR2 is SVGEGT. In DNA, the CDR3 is TGTGCCAGCAGTTCTCCGGGACAGGGGTCAGATACGCAGTATTTT. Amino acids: CASSSPGQGSDTQYF.

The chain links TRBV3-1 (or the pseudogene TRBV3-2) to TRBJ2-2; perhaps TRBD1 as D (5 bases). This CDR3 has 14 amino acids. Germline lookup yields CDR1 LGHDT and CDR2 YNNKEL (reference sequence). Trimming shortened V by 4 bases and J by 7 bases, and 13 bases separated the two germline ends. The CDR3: CASSLDTVIGELFF. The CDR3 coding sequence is TGTGCCAGCAGCCTGGACACGGTCATCGGGGAGCTGTTTTTT.

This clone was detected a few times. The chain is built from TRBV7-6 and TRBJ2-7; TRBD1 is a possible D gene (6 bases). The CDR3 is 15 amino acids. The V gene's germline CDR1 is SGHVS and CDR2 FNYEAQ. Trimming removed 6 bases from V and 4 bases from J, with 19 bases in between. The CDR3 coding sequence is TGTGCCAGCAGTCAACAGGGACCCGCGGATTACGAGCAGTACTTC. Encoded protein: CASSQQGPADYEQYF.

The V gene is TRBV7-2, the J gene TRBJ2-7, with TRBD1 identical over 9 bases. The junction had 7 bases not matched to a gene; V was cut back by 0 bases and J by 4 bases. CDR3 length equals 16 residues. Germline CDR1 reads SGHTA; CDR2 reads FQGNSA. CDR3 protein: CASSLATKDRGYEQYF. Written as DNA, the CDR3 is TGTGCCAGCAGCTTAGCGACGAAGGACAGGGGTTACGAGCAGTACTTC.

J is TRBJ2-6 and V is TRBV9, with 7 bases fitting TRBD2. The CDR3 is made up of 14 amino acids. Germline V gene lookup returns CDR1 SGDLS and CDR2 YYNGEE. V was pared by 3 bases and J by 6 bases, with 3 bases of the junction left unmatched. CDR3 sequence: CASSGGLTANVLTF. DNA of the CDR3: TGTGCCAGCAGCGGGGGACTAACGGCCAACGTCCTGACTTTC.